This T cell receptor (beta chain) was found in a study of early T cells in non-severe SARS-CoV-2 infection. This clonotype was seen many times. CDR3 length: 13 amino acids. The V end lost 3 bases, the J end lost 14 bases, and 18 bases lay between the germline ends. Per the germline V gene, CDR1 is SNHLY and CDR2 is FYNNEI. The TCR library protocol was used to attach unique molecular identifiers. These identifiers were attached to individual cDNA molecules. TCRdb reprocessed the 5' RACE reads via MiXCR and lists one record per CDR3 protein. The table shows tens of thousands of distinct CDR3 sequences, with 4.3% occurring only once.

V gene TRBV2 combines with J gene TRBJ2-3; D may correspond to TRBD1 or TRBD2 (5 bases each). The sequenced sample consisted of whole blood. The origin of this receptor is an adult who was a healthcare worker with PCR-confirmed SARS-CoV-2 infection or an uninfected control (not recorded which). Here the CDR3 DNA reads TGTGCCAGCAGTGAGGGGCGGGCAAGTCTCGGGTATTTT. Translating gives CASSEGRASLGYF.